This T cell receptor (beta chain) is drawn from a study of radiation and T cells in renal cell carcinoma. TCRdb keeps only in-frame clones here, not all; method: immunoSEQ multiplex PCR. This sample carries about 78,000 clones, roughly nine tenths of them seen once, and the ten largest clones take 5.5% to 7%. Stated time point: blood 4 weeks post-SBRT, at nephrectomy. Noted treatment: 15 Gy SBRT to primary tumor, nephrectomy 4 weeks later. Nephrectomy followed 15 Gy stereotactic body radiation by 4 weeks. Clear cell pathology was present in this patient's renal cell carcinoma. Study observations and caveats: Top tumor clonotypes rose in blood 2 weeks post-radiation, then contracted.

Note on this clone: Its antigen is unidentified.

The sequencing used blood, collected from a patient whose treatment included radiotherapy and nephrectomy. This sequence was found in a woman aged 70-85 years with renal cell carcinoma.

CDR3 sequence reads: CASSFETVSSYEQYF. The CDR3 region has the DNA TGTGCCAGCAGTTTTGAAACGGTCAGCTCCTACGAGCAGTACTTC. The chain joins TRBV28 to TRBJ2-7; no clear D gene. Trimming cost V 3 bases and J 0 bases, with 12 bases left between them. Germline lookup yields CDR1 MDHEN and CDR2 SYDVKM. The CDR3 runs to 15 residues.